The 32 T cell receptor beta chains below were found in one sample sequenced in a study of molecular identifiers for immune sequencing clone quantification (dated by TCRdb to the late 2010s). The library was made by PCR. Sequencing relied on an Illumina HiSeq 4000. Through fastp at Q25 and MiXCR, TCRdb rebuilt clones from the public reads, retaining in-frame beta chains. Records with the same CDR3 protein are collapsed into one entry carrying the most frequent genes and DNA. The sample data list 300,000 to 350,000 distinct CDR3 sequences, and about 20% of these were observed just once. The top ten hold roughly 0.86% of the sample. The material sequenced was naive CD8+ T cells from blood, with Jurkat cell RNA spiked in. The sample's cell subset or site label is to be understood as: FACS-sorted CD8+CD4-CCR7+CD45RA+ naive T cells. The receptor source for this set is a human donor in good health. Some libraries in this study had Jurkat cell RNA spiked in.

This clonotype was counted many times. The rearrangement joins TRBV29-1 to TRBJ2-7; D gene unclear. This CDR3 is built from 12 residues. Germline-derived CDR1 and CDR2 are SQVTM and ANQGSEA. With 5 bases removed from V and 2 bases from J, the gap between germline ends came to 10 bases. In DNA form, the CDR3 reads TGCAGCGTTAGTCTGGGTACCTACGAGCAGTACTTC. Its translation is CSVSLGTYEQYF.

This clonotype has at least ten counts. This chain joins TRBV5-6 and TRBJ2-7; D is undetermined. CDR3 size: 14 residues. CDR1 SGHDT and CDR2 YYEEEE come from the germline V gene. Trimming removed 1 base from V and 6 bases from J, with 14 bases in between. In DNA, the CDR3 is TGTGCCAGCAGCTTGAGTCGAGTAGTGGGCGAGCAGTACTTC. Translated: CASSLSRVVGEQYF.

Concerning this clonotype itself: A much larger clone is a single base away; this may be a read error. This chain joins TRBV5-1 and TRBJ1-1; perhaps TRBD1 as D (6 bases). Germline V gene sequence: CDR1 SGHRS, CDR2 YFSETQ. This CDR3 has 13 residues. CDR3 nucleotides: TGCGCCAGCAAGGGGGACCAAGACACTGAAGCTCTCTTT. Amino acid sequence: CASKGDQDTEALF.

This clonotype was detected many times. This sequence joins TRBV9 and TRBJ2-3; D not resolved. V lost 4 bases and J 2 bases, leaving 8 bases between the germline ends. This CDR3 has 13 residues. Germline CDR1 is SGDLS and CDR2 is YYNGEE. This chain's CDR3 is CASSNQYTDTQYF. The CDR3 DNA is TGTGCCAGCAGCAACCAATACACAGATACGCAGTATTTT.

This clonotype was recorded many times. This sequence joins TRBV4-1 and TRBJ1-5; no definite D call. With 0 bases removed from V and 5 bases from J, the gap between germline ends came to 8 bases. The CDR3 is 14 residues long. The V gene's germline CDR1 is MGHRA and CDR2 YSYEKL. CDR3 sequence (DNA): TGCGCCAGCAGCCAAGATGTAAGGGATCAGCCCCAGCATTTT. Encoded protein: CASSQDVRDQPQHF.

This clonotype was recorded many times. The chain employs TRBV19 and TRBJ1-5; 8 positions agree with TRBD1. From germline, CDR1 is LNHDA and CDR2 SQIVND (reference sequence). The CDR3 is 14 amino acids. The ends lost 9 bases at V and 7 bases at J; junction bases unmatched: 11. The CDR3 protein is CASDPSGGLQPQHF. CDR3 nucleotide sequence: TGTGCCAGCGATCCTTCAGGGGGCCTCCAGCCCCAGCATTTT.

This clonotype has a count of ten or more. One end of the junction is discordant with germline, which a read error may explain. The chain is built from TRBV7-6 and TRBJ1-1; maybe TRBD1 (5 bases). CDR1 is SGHVS, CDR2 FNYEAQ, per germline. The CDR3 length is 15 residues. The CDR3 is CASSLGPQGNTETFF. DNA of the CDR3: TGTGCCAGCAGCTTAGGTCCGCAGGGAAACACTGAAACTTTCTTT.

This clonotype was found many times. J is TRBJ2-7 and V is TRBV7-9; weak D call: TRBD2 (6 bases). The V gene lost 10 bases and the J gene lost 3 bases, with 16 bases spanning the gap. The CDR3 is 13 amino acids. Germline lookup yields CDR1 SEHNR and CDR2 FQNEAQ (reference sequence). CDR3 nucleotides: TGTGCCATCACGGTCTTGGGGGGCTACGAGCAGTACTTC. Its translation: CAITVLGGYEQYF.

V gene TRBV6-6 combines with J gene TRBJ2-2; TRBD1 aligns across 10 bases. Germline trimming cut 8 bases from V and 8 bases from J; bases unmatched to any gene: 14. Germline CDR1 and CDR2: MNHNY and SVGAGI (reference sequence). This CDR3 contains 16 residues. In DNA, the CDR3 is TGTGCCAGCCGCTTTATAGACAGGGGGCGCGAAGGGGAGCTGTTTTTT. It specifies CASRFIDRGREGELFF.

The chain joins TRBV12-3 or TRBV12-4 to TRBJ2-5, with TRBD1 identical over 7 bases. The CDR3 extends over 16 amino acids. V lost 2 bases to trimming and J lost 3 bases; unmatched junction nucleotides: 9. The DNA of the CDR3 is TGTGCCAGCAGTTTACCGAACCGGGACAGAAAAGAGACCCAGTACTTC. The encoded protein is CASSLPNRDRKETQYF.

With regard to this clonotype: A read error may be the cause here, since a much bigger clone is one base away. The V gene is TRBV6-1, the J gene TRBJ2-1; D is undetermined. This CDR3 spans 13 amino acids. The germline CDR1 and CDR2 sequences are MNHNS and SASEGT. The CDR3 loop reads CASSDVVNNGQFF. In DNA, the CDR3 is TGTGCCAGCAGTGATGTCGTCAACAATGGGCAGTTCTTC.

V and J are TRBV3-1 and TRBJ1-3; TRBD1 agrees at 8 bases. Looked up from germline, CDR1 is LGHDT and CDR2 is YNNKEL (reference sequence). The CDR3 length is 18 residues. V lost 3 bases and J lost 0; bases outside the gene matches: 10. The CDR3 DNA sequence: TGTGCCAGCAGCCACCGTAACCCAGGGGGCGTCTCTGGAAACACCATATATTTT. Its translation is CASSHRNPGGVSGNTIYF.

This clonotype was recorded many times. The chain combines TRBV6-5 with TRBJ2-3, with D perhaps matching TRBD2 (6 bases). V was clipped by 5 bases and J by 6 bases, with 12 bases between them. The CDR3 runs 13 residues. Germline assignment: CDR1 MNHEY and CDR2 SVGAGI. This CDR3 is CASSRERGDTQYF. The DNA of the CDR3 is TGTGCCAGCAGTCGAGAACGGGGGGATACGCAGTATTTT.

This clonotype was detected ten times or more. The genes are TRBV7-8 and TRBJ1-1; D might be TRBD1 (5 bases). Trimming removed 2 bases from V and 0 bases from J, with 13 bases in between. From germline, CDR1 is SGHVS and CDR2 FQNEAQ. The CDR3 runs to 16 residues. The CDR3 protein is CASSLPTGTMNTEAFF. The DNA for the CDR3 is TGTGCCAGCAGCTTACCAACAGGTACCATGAACACTGAAGCTTTCTTT.

The sample holds many counts of this clonotype. The rearrangement joins TRBV20-1 to TRBJ2-7; D not resolved. The germline CDR1 and CDR2 sequences are DFQATT and SNEGSKA (reference sequence). The CDR3 contains 13 residues. V lost 3 bases to trimming and J lost 1 base, with 10 bases between them. This CDR3 is CSASAHTSYEQYF. The CDR3 DNA reads as TGCAGTGCTAGTGCACATACGTCCTACGAGCAGTACTTC.

The sample holds a few counts of this clonotype. CDR3 amino acids: CASSSTGVQAFF. CDR3 sequence (DNA): TGTGCCAGCAGCTCCACAGGGGTTCAAGCTTTCTTT. J is TRBJ1-1 and V is TRBV11-2, with TRBD1 identical over 7 bases. The J segment lost 9 bases and the V segment lost 4 bases, leaving 5 bases of the junction unmatched. Germline CDR1 SGHAT, CDR2 FQNNGV. The CDR3 extends over 12 amino acids.

This clonotype was observed a few times. This chain links TRBV11-2 with TRBJ2-7; D assignment may be TRBD1 or TRBD2 (6 bases each). Trimming removed 5 bases at V and 3 bases at J, with 14 bases between. The CDR3 spans 14 residues. Germline values: CDR1 SGHAT, CDR2 FQNNGV. The CDR3 region is CASSPRDTLYEQYF. The CDR3 DNA reads as TGTGCCAGCAGCCCGCGGGACACCCTCTACGAGCAGTACTTC.

This clonotype was seen a few times. The chain has TRBV7-9 and TRBJ2-7; 7 bases match TRBD1. The CDR3 contains 15 residues. The germline gives CDR1 SEHNR, CDR2 FQNEAQ (reference sequence). The junction had 10 bases not matched to a gene; V was cut back by 5 bases and J by 3 bases. The CDR3 coding sequence is TGTGCCAGCAGCAGCTCCGGGACAGCGGACTACGAGCAGTACTTC. It specifies CASSSSGTADYEQYF.

This clonotype was counted ten times or more. V usage is TRBV15 and J usage is TRBJ2-1; TRBD1 aligns across 7 bases. Germline V gives CDR1 LNHNV, CDR2 YYDKDF (reference sequence). The CDR3 is made up of 16 amino acids. V was pared by 5 bases and J by 0 bases, with 7 bases of the junction left unmatched. As DNA, the CDR3 is TGTGCCACCAGCGAGGGGGCCGTTAGCTCCTACAATGAGCAGTTCTTC. Translating gives CATSEGAVSSYNEQFF.

To note about this clonotype: This may be a read error, as it is one base from a much larger clone. The chain employs TRBV7-2 and TRBJ2-7, with TRBD1 matching over 10 bases. TRBJ2-1 matches the DNA end more closely, so the J call is doubtful. CDR3 length equals 14 residues. CDR1 SGHTA and CDR2 FQGNSA come from the germline V gene. The CDR3: CASSRPGQGYEQFF. As DNA, the CDR3 is TGTGCCAGCAGCCGCCCGGGACAGGGGTACGAGCAGTTCTTC.

A remark on this clonotype: This may arise from a read error, as a much more abundant clone is one base away. The CDR3 nucleotides read TGTGCCAGCGGTATCTGGGGGAACTACAATGAGCAGTTCTTC. Residues: CASGIWGNYNEQFF. The V gene is TRBV6-2 or TRBV6-3, the J gene TRBJ2-1; D is possibly TRBD1 or TRBD2 (5 bases each). This CDR3 comprises 14 residues. With 8 bases removed from V and 3 bases from J, the gap between germline ends came to 14 bases. Looked up from germline, CDR1 is MNHEY and CDR2 is SVGEGT.

In its sample, this clonotype was seen many times. The chain couples TRBV7-2 to TRBJ1-1; maybe TRBD1 (5 bases). The V gene's germline CDR1 is SGHTA and CDR2 FQGNSA. The CDR3 has 12 amino acids. V was clipped by 5 bases and J by 7 bases, with 11 bases between them. This CDR3 is CASSPTGFEAFF. The CDR3 region has the DNA TGTGCCAGCAGCCCAACAGGTTTTGAAGCTTTCTTT. The full variable domain, with the rest looked up from reference TRBV7-2 and TRBJ1-1, is GAGVSQSPSNKVTEKGKDVELRCDPISGHTALYWYRQSLGQGLEFLIYFQGNSAPDKSGLPSDRFSAERTGGSVSTLTIQRTQQEDSAVYLCASSPTGFEAFFGQGTRLTVV.

The table lists this clonotype with a few counts. An end of the junction differs from the germline gene, which may be a read error. The rearrangement joins TRBV27 to TRBJ2-5; the D gene is possibly TRBD1 (5 bases). The CDR3 extends over 15 amino acids. Germline CDR1 is MNHEY and CDR2 is SMNVEV (reference sequence). The CDR3 loop is CASSFVPGPPETQHF. The CDR3 DNA is TGTGCCAGCAGTTTTGTTCCAGGGCCCCCAGAGACCCAGCACTTC.

On this clonotype: A much larger clone is a single base away; this may be a read error. The V gene is TRBV4-1, the J gene TRBJ1-5; D unresolved. This CDR3 has 16 residues. CDR1 and CDR2 (germline): MGHRA, YSYEKL. CDR3 region: CASSQTGPGYNQPQPF. CDR3 coding DNA: TGCGCCAGCAGCCAGACGGGCCCCGGGTACAATCAGCCCCAGCCTTTT.

This clonotype was recorded at least ten times. The chain employs TRBV5-1 and TRBJ2-6; D tentatively reads TRBD1 or TRBD2 (6 bases each). The CDR3 contains 16 residues. Germline values: CDR1 SGHRS, CDR2 YFSETQ. Trimming removed 4 bases at V and 2 bases at J, with 13 bases between. The CDR3 DNA sequence: TGCGCCAGCAGCCTGGCAGGGGAGGCTGGGGCCAACGTCCTGACTTTC. Amino acid sequence: CASSLAGEAGANVLTF.

The rearrangement uses TRBV12-3 or TRBV12-4 and TRBJ1-2; 8 bases line up with TRBD1. Losses at the gene ends were 6 bases for V and 4 bases for J; bases not matched to a gene: 4. The CDR3 sequence is 13 residues long. For the CDR3, the DNA is TGTGCCAGCAGAGACGGGACAGGCTATGGCTACACCTTC. This sequence encodes CASRDGTGYGYTF.

On this clonotype itself: This could be a read error, since a much larger clone is one nucleotide away. The chain recombines TRBV7-9 with TRBJ2-7, with D hard to call. The CDR3 is 13 amino acids. The ends were cut back, 2 bases at V and 5 bases at J, with 10 bases in the middle. Germline V lookup: CDR1 SEHNR, CDR2 FQNEAQ (reference sequence). In DNA form, the CDR3 reads TGTGCCAGCAGCTTAATTCTCGTTGACGAGCAGTACTTC. It specifies CASSLILVDEQYF. Full variable domain (remainder filled in from reference TRBV7-9 and TRBJ2-7): DTGVSQNPRHKITKRGQNVTFRCDPISEHNRLYWYRQTLGQGPEFLTYFQNEAQLEKSRLLSDRFSAERPKGSFSTLEIQRTEQGDSAMYLCASSLILVDEQYFGPGTRLTVT.

This clonotype has at least ten counts. The genes are TRBV27 and TRBJ2-7; 8 nucleotides agree with TRBD2. Germline CDR1 MNHEY, CDR2 SMNVEV (reference sequence). The CDR3 spans 17 residues. With V trimmed by 5 bases and J by 1 base, 13 bases remained unmatched. The CDR3 protein is CASSPIFVAGYSYEQYF. The DNA of the CDR3 is TGTGCCAGCAGTCCCATCTTCGTAGCGGGATATTCCTACGAGCAGTACTTC.

The genes are TRBV10-3 and TRBJ2-7; D may be TRBD2 (5 bases). Trimming stripped 3 bases from V and 2 bases from J, with 11 bases between. The CDR3 loop spans 14 amino acids. Germline V gene lookup returns CDR1 ENHRY and CDR2 SYGVKD. CDR3 DNA: TGTGCCATCAGTGAAGGCGGGTCTGCCTACGAGCAGTACTTC. Translated: CAISEGGSAYEQYF.

Note on this clonotype: A single base separates this from a much larger clone, so it may be a read error. V is TRBV30 and J is TRBJ2-1; no firm D call. Trimming shortened V by 8 bases and J by 2 bases, and 19 bases separated the two germline ends. CDR1 GTSNPN and CDR2 SVGIG come from the germline V gene (reference sequence). CDR3 size: 15 residues. The CDR3 sequence is CARTPTSFTYNEQFF. DNA of the CDR3: TGTGCCAGGACCCCGACAAGTTTCACCTACAATGAGCAGTTCTTC.

With respect to this clonotype: A much larger clone sits a single nucleotide away, making a read error possible. Because it lacks the conserved phenylalanine or tryptophan at the end, this CDR3 is likely a read error. The V and J genes are TRBV12-5 and TRBJ2-7; D is unresolved. This CDR3 has 12 amino acids. Trimming removed 5 bases from V and 3 bases from J, with 8 bases in between. CDR1 is LGHNT and CDR2 is FRNRAP in the germline V gene. The CDR3 sequence is CASGVTVYEQYL. The DNA of the CDR3 is TGTGCTAGTGGTGTGACGGTCTACGAGCAGTACCTC.

The J gene is TRBJ2-4, the V gene TRBV19, with D unresolved. Germline V CDR1 and CDR2: LNHDA, SQIVND (reference sequence). The CDR3 sequence is 13 residues long. The V and J ends lost 3 bases and 0 bases respectively, with 3 bases between them. Here the CDR3 DNA reads TGTGCCAGTAGTATCCTAGCCAAAAACATTCAGTACTTC. Protein: CASSILAKNIQYF.